This T cell receptor beta chain was retrieved from a study of CD8 T cells in ankylosing spondylitis. The CDR3 has 13 residues. The germline V gene has CDR1 MNHEY and CDR2 SMNVEV (reference sequence). The ends were cut back, 4 bases at V and 6 bases at J, with 13 bases in the middle. Regarding the study as a whole: Ankylosing spondylitis blood appeared to be characterized by a TCR beta motif of eight or nine highly homologous variants.

TCRdb redid the calling of the 5' RACE reads with MiXCR, one entry per CDR3 protein. Here the sample spans 30,000 to 45,000 distinct CDR3 sequences, approximately 10% being singletons. There are many counts of this clonotype. Its antigen is not identified. V gene TRBV27 combines with J gene TRBJ2-7; TRBD1 is a possible D gene (5 bases). The sample consisted of synovial fluid, either unsorted or a sorted T cell fraction (not recorded which). The receptor comes from a male donor with ankylosing spondylitis. The CDR3: CASSSTQVSEQYF. The CDR3 region has the DNA TGTGCCAGCAGTTCAACACAGGTCAGCGAGCAGTACTTC.